Below, one TCR beta chain is given with its context. Its antigen is still unknown. Library preparation used the immunoSEQ multiplex PCR assay. The multiplex PCR relied on a mix of 60 forward primers for TCR Vbeta segments and 13 reverse primers for TCR Jbeta segments. The CDR3 region of rearranged TCR beta genes was amplified from genomic DNA with a multiplex PCR assay. On the Illumina HiSeq System, the amplified TCR beta libraries were sequenced as 87-base-pair reads. Per the authors' processing: In a later analysis, roughly 80 million unique TCR beta chains were counted across the 650 to 750 repertoires, and around 11 million of these chains were shared by at least two donors. Raw reads were error-corrected and collapsed into unique sequences with a nearest-neighbor algorithm that merged closely related sequences to remove PCR and sequencing errors. V, D and J gene segments were assigned by aligning CDR3 sequences to IMGT reference sequences. Each retained sequence needed at least a six-nucleotide match to both a V gene segment and a J gene segment. Rearrangements were called productive when the CDR3 lacked stop codons and stayed in frame with V and J; all others were non-productive. Following IMGT convention, CDR3 was defined as the stretch from the second conserved V-encoded cysteine up to the conserved J-encoded phenylalanine. Sequences without an unambiguous match to a single V gene segment were excluded from the earlier analysis of over 500 of the donors. An earlier analysis of over 450 of the donors classified V segments as functional when productive rearrangements were above 56.7% and as segregating when the standard deviation between donors was above 5%. A statistical classification framework was built for diagnosing cytomegalovirus status from the catalog of TCR beta chain sequences. In a later analysis, TCR nucleotide sequences were compared against IMGT/GENE-DB human TR gene sequences so that V and J genes could be assigned. In a later analysis, CDR3 sequences and most-parsimonious VDJ recombination scenarios were assigned using the TCRdist pipeline. In a later analysis, each TCR beta chain was defined by its CDR3 amino acid sequence together with its V-gene family, and reads without a unique V-gene family were excluded. A later analysis removed 592 highly shared, low-generation-probability nucleotide sequences to deal with suspected cross-contamination and a sequencing artifact. For each public chain, a later analysis derived a clonal expansion index from normalized ranks of inferred template counts within each repertoire. A later analysis computed generation probabilities with a VDJ recombination model fitted to out-of-frame rearrangements, and checked the results against IGoR. In a later analysis, TCR-TCR, TCR-HLA and TCR-CMV co-occurrence was scored with hypergeometric tests, and a repertoire-size bias correction was applied to TCR pairs. In a later analysis, false discovery rates were estimated by permuting HLA or CMV assignments 20 times. In a later analysis, co-occurring TCRs were grouped with DBSCAN, and TCRdist sequence similarity was added when clustering was performed within HLA-allele-positive subsets. Repertoires with fewer than 30,000 or more than 120,000 public chains, plus five repertoires with anomalous nucleotide sharing, were excluded from co-occurrence clustering. The table was pulled from immuneACCESS by TCRdb, which kept in-frame rearrangements only. Such tables lose some clones; where checked, under half of the loss comes from unresolved V genes, and the rest has no known cause. The V and J calls and clone size are taken from that table; D and trimming were inferred from the DNA. This sample's table carries about 150,000 clones. Around 1.5% of the sample lies in the top ten.

The cohort comprised fewer than 750 healthy bone marrow donors. Cohort members were all nominally healthy when sampled, although unrecorded immune exposures were likely present. The donor tested CMV seronegative, placing the donor among the approximately 360 seronegative members of the cohort. A peripheral blood sample was collected from each donor, and TCR beta sequencing was performed on peripheral blood mononuclear cells. The Qiagen DNeasy Blood Extraction Kit was used to extract genomic DNA from the blood cell samples. This record belongs to a study of cytomegalovirus exposure and HLA in healthy donors listed by TCRdb under 2017. For the wider study: In an earlier analysis of some 610 of the donors, 276 Gb of sequence data and some 120 million unique TCR beta sequences from roughly 180 million T cells were reported. Class I and class II HLA loci were covered by the typing at four-digit resolution. To predict cytomegalovirus infection status, the study brought together high-throughput TCR immunosequencing, statistical association of individual TCRs with disease status, and machine learning. A later analysis re-examined previously published TCR beta repertoires from 500 to 700 donors and added high-resolution HLA genotyping to investigate patterns of TCR occurrence. Donor age, sex, ethnicity and CMV serostatus were compiled together with the repertoire data. Among some 410 genotyped donors of the cohort, an average of around 240,000 unique TCR beta nucleotide sequences was sequenced per donor, of which approximately 18% were non-productive. The study was designed to test whether signatures of past pathogen exposure could be identified by cataloging public T cell receptors. The number of donors typed differed by locus, with about 629-640 for A, B, C, DRB1 and DQB1, around 560 for DQA1, approximately 570 for DPA1, and roughly 450 for DPB1. Using immunosequencing, the study profiled T cell repertoires from about 620 subjects and related those repertoires to cytomegalovirus serostatus. All discovery cohort repertoires had been generated on a single sequencing platform. Because of strong linkage in the cohort, 4 to 6 DR-DQ haplotypes were treated as single units for association and clustering. A separate validation cohort of some 130 different subjects was used in addition to the roughly 700-subject first cohort. An earlier analysis of some 600 of the donors applied high-throughput TCR beta sequencing to assess whether each TCR beta V gene segment acted as functional or pseudogenic. A later genetic analysis took genome-wide SNP genotypes for about 55% of the 666 donors and used that subset as a discovery cohort. Rather than drawing on any new phenotypic data, the later analysis identified candidate immune exposures from TCR beta sequences and the way those sequences occurred across donors. An early release that covered fewer than 800 HLA-typed donors contained 250 to 350 gigabases of sequencing data and 65 million to 100 million unique TCR sequences. Of the roughly 410 genotyped donors, 75% to 85% were placed in the genetic ancestry cluster associated with self-reported Caucasian donors. General findings and caveats noted by the study authors: Strong co-occurrence of HLA alleles, especially DR and DQ, made assigning TCR associations to individual alleles difficult. An earlier analysis of around 600 of the donors showed that most TCR beta V segments appeared in productive rearrangements either about 87% or about 30% of the time, which broadly matched IMGT annotations. Most CMV-associated TCR beta chains appeared to be HLA-restricted in a later analysis, and the HLA associations seemed to be driven largely by CMV exposure. Because HLA typing was unavailable for some donors at each locus, only the typed subset was used in association tests. In a later analysis, the rate of TCR association differed among HLA loci, with DRB1 alleles having the most associated TCRs and HLA-C alleles having the fewest. A total of roughly 160 TCR beta chains were listed by the study as associated with cytomegalovirus. Linkage disequilibrium might explain the correlated functional status among segregating V segments, but an unknown experimental factor could not be ruled out. The only immune exposure information available for the cohort was CMV serostatus. An association between a missense DCLRE1C variant and V-gene and J-gene trimming of TCR beta chains was found in a later genetic analysis and replicated in an independent cohort. While some public TCRs were present in many individuals, most TCR sequences turned up only very rarely across donors. A further reported finding was that TCR beta sequences accurately predicted the HLA-A and HLA-B alleles for most subjects in the first cohort. In a later analysis, HLA-associated TCR beta chains showed more clonal expansion and lower generation probabilities than non-associated chains that were equally common. The classifier was reported to diagnose cytomegalovirus status with high specificity and sensitivity in both the original and validation cohorts. At a false discovery rate of 0.05, a later analysis linked around 15,000 TCR beta sequences to specific HLA alleles. Compared with the 666-donor mean, donors in an Asian-associated ancestry cluster had fewer N-insertions in productive TCRs, according to a later genetic analysis. In vitro tests confirmed that a few of the cytomegalovirus-associated TCR beta chains recognize cytomegalovirus antigens. Several of the top co-occurrence clusters appeared to be linked to parvovirus B19, influenza, CMV and Epstein-Barr virus, according to a later analysis. Some IMGT-functional V segments, including TRBV6-2 and TRBV6-3, could not be distinguished by the 87-base-pair reads and were therefore excluded. A cluster of highly shared sequence variants was judged likely to represent a technical artifact of the sequencing pipeline. It was suggested by the authors that the approach could potentially be generalized to other disease states and immunological phenotypes. Because counts were too low, roughly 16 rarely observed V segments, including chromosome 9 orphons, were excluded from the earlier analysis of 587 of the donors. Roughly uniform sequencing depth across donors was assumed in presence/absence analyses, although this assumption may not hold. Only TCR beta chains were sequenced in this cohort, and the absence of alpha or paired-chain data limited detectable features.

The CDR3 measures 14 amino acids from cysteine to phenylalanine. The only DNA kept is the CDR3, 42 bases in frame from the first base. Per the germline V gene (reference sequence), LNHDA is the CDR1 and SQIVND is the CDR2. Compared with germline, V lacks 4 bases and J lacks 3 bases; bases without a gene match: 5. The chain is encoded by TRBV19 joined to TRBJ1-2, with TRBD1 identical over 7 junction bases. The clonotype was recovered from a woman in her forties or fifties in good health and CMV-seronegative. The sequenced material came from PBMCs. The DNA sequence follows: TGTGCCAGTAGTACCCGACAGGGAGACTATGGCTACACCTTC. It encodes CASSTRQGDYGYTF.